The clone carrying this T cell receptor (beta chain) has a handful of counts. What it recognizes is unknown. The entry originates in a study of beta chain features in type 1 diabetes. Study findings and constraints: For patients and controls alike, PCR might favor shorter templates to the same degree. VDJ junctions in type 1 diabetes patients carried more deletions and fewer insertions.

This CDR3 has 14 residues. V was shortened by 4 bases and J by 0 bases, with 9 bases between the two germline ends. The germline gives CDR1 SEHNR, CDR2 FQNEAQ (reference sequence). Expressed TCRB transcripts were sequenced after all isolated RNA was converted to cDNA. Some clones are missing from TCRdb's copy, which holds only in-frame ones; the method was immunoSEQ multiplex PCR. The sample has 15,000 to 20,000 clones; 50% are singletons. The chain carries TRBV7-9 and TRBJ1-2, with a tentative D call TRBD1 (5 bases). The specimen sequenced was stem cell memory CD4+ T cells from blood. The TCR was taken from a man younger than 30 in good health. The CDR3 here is CASSSGGANYGYTF. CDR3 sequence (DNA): TGTGCCAGCAGCTCGGGGGGAGCTAACTATGGCTACACCTTC.